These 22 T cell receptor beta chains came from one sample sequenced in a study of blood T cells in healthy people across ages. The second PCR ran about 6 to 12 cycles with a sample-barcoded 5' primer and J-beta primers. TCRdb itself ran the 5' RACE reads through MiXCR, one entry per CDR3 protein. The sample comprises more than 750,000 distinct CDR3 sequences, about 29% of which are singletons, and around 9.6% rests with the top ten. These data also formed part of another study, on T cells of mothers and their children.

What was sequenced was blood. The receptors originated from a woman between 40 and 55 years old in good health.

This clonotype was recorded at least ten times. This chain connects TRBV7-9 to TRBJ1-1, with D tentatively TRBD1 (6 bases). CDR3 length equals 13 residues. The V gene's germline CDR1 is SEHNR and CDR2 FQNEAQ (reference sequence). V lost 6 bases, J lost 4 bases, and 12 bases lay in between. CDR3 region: CASSPGVSTEAFF. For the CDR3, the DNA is TGTGCCAGCAGTCCAGGGGTGAGCACTGAAGCTTTCTTT. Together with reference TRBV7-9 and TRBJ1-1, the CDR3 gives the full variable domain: DTGVSQNPRHKITKRGQNVTFRCDPISEHNRLYWYRQTLGQGPEFLTYFQNEAQLEKSRLLSDRFSAERPKGSFSTLEIQRTEQGDSAMYLCASSPGVSTEAFFGQGTRLTVV.

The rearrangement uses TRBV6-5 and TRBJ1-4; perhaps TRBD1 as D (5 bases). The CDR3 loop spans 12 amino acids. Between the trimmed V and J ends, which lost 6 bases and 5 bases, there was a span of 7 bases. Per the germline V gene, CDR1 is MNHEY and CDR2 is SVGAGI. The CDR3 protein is CASRDKNEKLFF. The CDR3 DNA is TGTGCCAGCAGGGACAAAAATGAAAAACTGTTTTTT.

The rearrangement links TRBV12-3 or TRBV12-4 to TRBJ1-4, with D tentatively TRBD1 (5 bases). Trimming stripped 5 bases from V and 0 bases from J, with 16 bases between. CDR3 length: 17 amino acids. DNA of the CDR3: TGTGCCAGCAGTCCAGGGTTGGGGGTTGCAACTAATGAAAAACTGTTTTTT. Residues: CASSPGLGVATNEKLFF.

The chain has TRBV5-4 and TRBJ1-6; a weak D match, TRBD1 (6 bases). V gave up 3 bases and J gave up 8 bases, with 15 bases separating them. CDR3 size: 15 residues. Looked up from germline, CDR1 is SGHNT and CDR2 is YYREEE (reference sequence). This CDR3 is CASSSAQGKDSPLHF. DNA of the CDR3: TGTGCCAGCAGCTCAGCCCAGGGGAAGGATTCACCCCTCCACTTT.

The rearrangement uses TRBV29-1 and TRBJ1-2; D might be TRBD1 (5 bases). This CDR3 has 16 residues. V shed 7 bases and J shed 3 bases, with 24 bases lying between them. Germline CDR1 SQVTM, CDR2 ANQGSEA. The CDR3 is CSAWSPRGARDYGYTF. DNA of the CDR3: TGCAGCGCCTGGTCCCCACGAGGGGCTAGAGACTATGGCTACACCTTC.

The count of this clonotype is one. CDR3 in DNA: TGTGCCAGCAGTTTAATAGGACAGGGGGCCCGATATGGCTACACCTTC. It yields the protein CASSLIGQGARYGYTF. The V gene is TRBV28, the J gene TRBJ1-2, with 11 bases aligning to TRBD1. The CDR3 has 16 amino acids. From germline, CDR1 is MDHEN and CDR2 SYDVKM. Losses at the gene ends were 2 bases for V and 5 bases for J; bases not matched to a gene: 7.

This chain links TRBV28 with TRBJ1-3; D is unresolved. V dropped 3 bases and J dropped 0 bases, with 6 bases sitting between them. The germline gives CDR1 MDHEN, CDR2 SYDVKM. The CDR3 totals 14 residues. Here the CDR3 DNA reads TGTGCCAGCAGTTTCTTCTCCTCTGGAAACACCATATATTTT. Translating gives CASSFFSSGNTIYF.

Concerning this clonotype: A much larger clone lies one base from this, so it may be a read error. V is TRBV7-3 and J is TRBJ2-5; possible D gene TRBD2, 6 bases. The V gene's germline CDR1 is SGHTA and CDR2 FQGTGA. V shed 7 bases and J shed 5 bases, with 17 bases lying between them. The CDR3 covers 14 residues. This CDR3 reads CASNPGRGGETQYF. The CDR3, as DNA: TGTGCCAGCAATCCAGGGCGGGGTGGGGAGACCCAGTACTTC.

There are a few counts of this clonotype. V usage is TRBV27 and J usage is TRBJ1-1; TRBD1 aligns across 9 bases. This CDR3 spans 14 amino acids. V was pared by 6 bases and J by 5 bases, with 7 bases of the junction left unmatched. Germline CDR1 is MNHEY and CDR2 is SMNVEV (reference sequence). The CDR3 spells CASSPRDRATEAFF. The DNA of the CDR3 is TGTGCCAGCAGCCCCCGGGACAGGGCAACTGAAGCTTTCTTT.

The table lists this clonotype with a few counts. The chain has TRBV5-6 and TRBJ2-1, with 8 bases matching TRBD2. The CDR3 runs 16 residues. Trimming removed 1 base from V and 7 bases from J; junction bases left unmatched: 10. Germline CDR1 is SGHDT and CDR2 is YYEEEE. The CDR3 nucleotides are TGTGCCAGCAGCTTGTGGGCCGGGGGGGCCTTTAATGAGCAGTTCTTC. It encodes CASSLWAGGAFNEQFF.

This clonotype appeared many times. This CDR3 is CASSVAAVGSYEQYF. For the CDR3, the DNA is TGTGCCAGCAGTGTTGCGGCCGTGGGTTCCTACGAGCAGTACTTC. The chain combines TRBV2 with TRBJ2-7; D gene ambiguous. Germline CDR1 reads SNHLY; CDR2 reads FYNNEI. The CDR3 loop spans 15 amino acids. Trimming removed 4 bases from V and 1 base from J, with 14 bases in between.

The CDR3 sequence is CASSSPPSGGHSTDTQYF. The CDR3, as DNA: TGTGCCAGCAGTTCCCCCCCGTCGGGCGGCCATAGCACAGATACGCAGTATTTT. The chain uses TRBV12-3 or TRBV12-4 and TRBJ2-3; D gene unclear. The CDR3 sequence is 18 residues long. V dropped 4 bases and J dropped 0 bases, with 20 bases sitting between them.

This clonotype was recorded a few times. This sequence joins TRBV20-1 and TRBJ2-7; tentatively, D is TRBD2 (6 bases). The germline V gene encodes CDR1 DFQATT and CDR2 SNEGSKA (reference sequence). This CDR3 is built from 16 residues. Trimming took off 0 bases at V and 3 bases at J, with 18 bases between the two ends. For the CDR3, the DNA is TGCAGTGCTAGAGATAGTTCCCTAGCGTCTTACTACGAGCAGTACTTC. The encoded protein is CSARDSSLASYYEQYF.

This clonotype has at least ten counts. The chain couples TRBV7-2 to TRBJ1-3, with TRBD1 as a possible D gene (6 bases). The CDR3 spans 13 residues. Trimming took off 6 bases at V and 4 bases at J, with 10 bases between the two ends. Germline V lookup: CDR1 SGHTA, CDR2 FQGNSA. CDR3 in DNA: TGTGCCAGCAGGCTTAGGGGGGGAAACACCATATATTTT. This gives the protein CASRLRGGNTIYF.

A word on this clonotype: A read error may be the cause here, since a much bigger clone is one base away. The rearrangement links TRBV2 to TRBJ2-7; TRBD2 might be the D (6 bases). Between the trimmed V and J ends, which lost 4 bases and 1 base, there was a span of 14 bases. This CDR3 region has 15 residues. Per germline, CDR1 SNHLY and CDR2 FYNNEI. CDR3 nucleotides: TGTGCCAGCAGTGGAACGGGACGGGAGTCCTACGAGCAGTACTTC. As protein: CASSGTGRESYEQYF.

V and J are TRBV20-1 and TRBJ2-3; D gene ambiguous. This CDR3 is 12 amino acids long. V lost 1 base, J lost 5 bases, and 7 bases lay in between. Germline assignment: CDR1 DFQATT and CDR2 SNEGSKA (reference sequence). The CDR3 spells CSARGMQDTQYF. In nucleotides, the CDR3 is TGCAGTGCTAGAGGGATGCAAGATACGCAGTATTTT.

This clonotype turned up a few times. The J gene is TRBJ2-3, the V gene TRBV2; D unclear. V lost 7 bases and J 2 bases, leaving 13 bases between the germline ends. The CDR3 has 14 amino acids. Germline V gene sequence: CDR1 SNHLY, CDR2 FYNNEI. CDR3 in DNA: TGTGCCAGCAAAAGGACGGCTCCCACAGATACGCAGTATTTT. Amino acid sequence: CASKRTAPTDTQYF.

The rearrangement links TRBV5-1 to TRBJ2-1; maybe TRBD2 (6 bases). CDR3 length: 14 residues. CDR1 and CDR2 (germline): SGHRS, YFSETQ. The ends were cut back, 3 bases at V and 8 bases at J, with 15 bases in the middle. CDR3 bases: TGCGCCAGCAGCTCGGTGGGGGGAGAGGATGAGCAGTTCTTC. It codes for CASSSVGGEDEQFF. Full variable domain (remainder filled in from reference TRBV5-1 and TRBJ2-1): KAGVTQTPRYLIKTRGQQVTLSCSPISGHRSVSWYQQTPGQGLQFLFEYFSETQRNKGNFPGRFSGRQFSNSRSEMNVSTLELGDSALYLCASSSVGGEDEQFFGPGTRLTVL.

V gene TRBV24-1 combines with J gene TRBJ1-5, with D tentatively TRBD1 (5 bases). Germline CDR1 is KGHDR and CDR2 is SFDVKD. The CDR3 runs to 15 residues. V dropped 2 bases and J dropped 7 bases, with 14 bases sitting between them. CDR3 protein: CATSDSQGLGQPQHF. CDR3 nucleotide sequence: TGTGCCACCAGTGATTCTCAGGGCCTGGGCCAGCCCCAGCATTTT.

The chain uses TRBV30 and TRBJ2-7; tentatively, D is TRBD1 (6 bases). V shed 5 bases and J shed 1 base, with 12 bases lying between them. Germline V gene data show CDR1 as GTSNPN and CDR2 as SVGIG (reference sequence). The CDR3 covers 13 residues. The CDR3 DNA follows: TGTGCCTGGCGGTCAGGGGTTTCCTACGAGCAGTACTTC. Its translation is CAWRSGVSYEQYF.

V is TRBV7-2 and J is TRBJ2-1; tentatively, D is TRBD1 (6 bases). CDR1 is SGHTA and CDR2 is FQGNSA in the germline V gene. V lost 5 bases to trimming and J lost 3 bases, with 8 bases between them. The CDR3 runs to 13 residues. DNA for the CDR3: TGTGCCAGCAGCAGGGACAACTACAATGAGCAGTTCTTC. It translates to CASSRDNYNEQFF.

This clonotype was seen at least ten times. CDR3 region: CASSQAGTSGNNEQFF. The DNA of the CDR3 is TGCGCCAGCAGCCAGGCTGGGACTAGCGGTAACAATGAGCAGTTCTTC. V and J are TRBV5-1 and TRBJ2-1; 11 bases map to TRBD2. Germline V lookup: CDR1 SGHRS, CDR2 YFSETQ. The CDR3 has 16 amino acids. V was clipped by 4 bases and J by 5 bases; unmatched bases: 8.